A single T cell receptor beta chain is shown here with its context. This sample was taken from a study of OX40 agonist ivuxolimab in advanced cancers. With V trimmed by 5 bases and J by 1 base, 6 bases remained unmatched. Germline V gene lookup returns CDR1 MNHNY and CDR2 SVGAGI (reference sequence). This CDR3 is built from 15 residues. TCRdb keeps only in-frame clones here, not all; method: immunoSEQ multiplex PCR. The sample yields approximately 77,000 clones, 84% seen once. The receptor was isolated from an adult with an advanced solid tumor such as melanoma, head and neck, liver or kidney cancer. The chain is built from TRBV6-6 and TRBJ2-3; 7 bases align to TRBD1. Sample: CD4+ or CD8+ T cells sorted from blood, taken in a trial of the OX40 agonist ivuxolimab. Here the CDR3 DNA reads TGTGCCAGCAGTGGCGAGGGGGCAGGCACAGATACGCAGTATTTT. This translates into CASSGEGAGTDTQYF.